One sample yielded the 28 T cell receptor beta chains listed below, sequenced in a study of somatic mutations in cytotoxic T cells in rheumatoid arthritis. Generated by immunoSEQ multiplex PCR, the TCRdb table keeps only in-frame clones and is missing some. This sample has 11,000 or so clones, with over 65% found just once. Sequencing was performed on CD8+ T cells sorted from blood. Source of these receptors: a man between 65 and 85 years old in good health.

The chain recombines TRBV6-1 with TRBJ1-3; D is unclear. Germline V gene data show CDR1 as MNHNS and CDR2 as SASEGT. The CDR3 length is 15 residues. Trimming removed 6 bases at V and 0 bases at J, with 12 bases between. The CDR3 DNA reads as TGTGCCAGCAGCCCCGACCCCATCTCTGGAAACACCATATATTTT. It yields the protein CASSPDPISGNTIYF.

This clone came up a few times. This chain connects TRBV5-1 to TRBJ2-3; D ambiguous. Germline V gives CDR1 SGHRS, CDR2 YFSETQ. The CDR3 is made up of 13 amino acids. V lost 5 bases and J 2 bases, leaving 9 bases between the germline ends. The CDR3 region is CASSRVLTDTQYF. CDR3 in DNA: TGCGCCAGCAGTCGGGTGCTCACAGATACGCAGTATTTT.

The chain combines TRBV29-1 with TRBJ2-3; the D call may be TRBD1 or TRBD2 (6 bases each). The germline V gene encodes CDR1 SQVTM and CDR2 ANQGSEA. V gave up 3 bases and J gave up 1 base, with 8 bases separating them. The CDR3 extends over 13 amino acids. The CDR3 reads CSVEGGGTDTQYF. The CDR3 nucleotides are TGCAGCGTTGAGGGGGGCGGCACAGATACGCAGTATTTT.

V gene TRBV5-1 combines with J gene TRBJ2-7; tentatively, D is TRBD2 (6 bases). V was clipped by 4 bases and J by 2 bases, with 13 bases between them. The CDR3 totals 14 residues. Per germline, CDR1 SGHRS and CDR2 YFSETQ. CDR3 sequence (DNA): TGCGCCAGCAGCCAGGGACTTACGCCCTACGAGCAGTACTTC. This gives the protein CASSQGLTPYEQYF.

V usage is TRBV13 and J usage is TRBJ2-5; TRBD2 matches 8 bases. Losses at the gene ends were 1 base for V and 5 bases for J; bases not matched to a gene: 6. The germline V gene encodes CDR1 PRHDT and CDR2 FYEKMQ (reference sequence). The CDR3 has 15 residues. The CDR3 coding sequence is TGTGCCAGCAGCTTAGTCAGCGGGGGAGGGGAGACCCAGTACTTC. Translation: CASSLVSGGGETQYF.

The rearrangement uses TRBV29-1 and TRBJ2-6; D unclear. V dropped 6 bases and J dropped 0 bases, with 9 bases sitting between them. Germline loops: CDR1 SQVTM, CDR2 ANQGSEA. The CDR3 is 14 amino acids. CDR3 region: CSVDDLSGANVLTF. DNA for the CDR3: TGCAGCGTGGACGACCTCTCTGGGGCCAACGTCCTGACTTTC. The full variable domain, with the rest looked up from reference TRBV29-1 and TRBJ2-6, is SAVISQKPSRDICQRGTSLTIQCQVDSQVTMMFWYRQQPGQSLTLIATANQGSEATYESGFVIDKFPISRPNLTFSTLTVSNMSPEDSSIYLCSVDDLSGANVLTFGAGSRLTVL.

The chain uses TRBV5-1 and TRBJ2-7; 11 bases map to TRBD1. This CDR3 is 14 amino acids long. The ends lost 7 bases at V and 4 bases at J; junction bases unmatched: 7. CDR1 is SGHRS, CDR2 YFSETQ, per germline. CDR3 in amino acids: CASREGTGGYEQYF. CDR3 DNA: TGCGCCAGCCGGGAAGGGACAGGGGGGTACGAGCAGTACTTC.

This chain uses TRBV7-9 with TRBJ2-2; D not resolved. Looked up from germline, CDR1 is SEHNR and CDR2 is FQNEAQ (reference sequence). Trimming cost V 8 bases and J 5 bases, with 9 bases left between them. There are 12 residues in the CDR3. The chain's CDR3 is CASPARTGELFF. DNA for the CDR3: TGTGCCAGCCCGGCCCGGACCGGGGAGCTGTTTTTT. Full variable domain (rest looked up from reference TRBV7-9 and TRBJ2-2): DTGVSQNPRHKITKRGQNVTFRCDPISEHNRLYWYRQTLGQGPEFLTYFQNEAQLEKSRLLSDRFSAERPKGSFSTLEIQRTEQGDSAMYLCASPARTGELFFGEGSRLTVL.

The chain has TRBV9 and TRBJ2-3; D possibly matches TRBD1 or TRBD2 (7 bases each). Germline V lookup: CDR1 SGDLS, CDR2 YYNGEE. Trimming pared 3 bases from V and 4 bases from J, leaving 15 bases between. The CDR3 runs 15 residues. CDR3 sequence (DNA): TGTGCCAGCAGCGGAGAACAGGGGAGGGCAGATACGCAGTATTTT. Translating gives CASSGEQGRADTQYF.

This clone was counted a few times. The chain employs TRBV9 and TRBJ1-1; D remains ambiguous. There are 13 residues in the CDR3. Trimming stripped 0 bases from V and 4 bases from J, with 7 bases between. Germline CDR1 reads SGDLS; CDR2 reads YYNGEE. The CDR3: CASSVGHFTEAFF. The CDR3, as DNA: TGTGCCAGCAGCGTAGGGCACTTCACTGAAGCTTTCTTT.

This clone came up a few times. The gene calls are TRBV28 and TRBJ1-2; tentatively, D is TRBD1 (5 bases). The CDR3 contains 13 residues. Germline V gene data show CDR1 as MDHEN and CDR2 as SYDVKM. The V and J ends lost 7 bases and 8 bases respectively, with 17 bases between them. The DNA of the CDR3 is TGTGCCAGCACCAAGACAGTCGTAGGGGGCTACACCTTC. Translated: CASTKTVVGGYTF.

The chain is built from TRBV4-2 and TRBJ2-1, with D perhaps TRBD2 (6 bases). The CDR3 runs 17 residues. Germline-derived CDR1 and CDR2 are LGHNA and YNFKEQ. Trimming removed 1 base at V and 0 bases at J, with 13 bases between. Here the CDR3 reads CASSQGGGLSSYNEQFF. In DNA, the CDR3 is TGTGCCAGCAGCCAAGGGGGAGGCCTGAGCTCCTACAATGAGCAGTTCTTC.

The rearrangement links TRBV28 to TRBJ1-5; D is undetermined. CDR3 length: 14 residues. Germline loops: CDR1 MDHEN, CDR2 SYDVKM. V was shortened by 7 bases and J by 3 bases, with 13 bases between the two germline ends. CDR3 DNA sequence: TGTGCCAGCAACGAAGGAAACATCAATCAGCCCCAGCATTTT. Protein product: CASNEGNINQPQHF.

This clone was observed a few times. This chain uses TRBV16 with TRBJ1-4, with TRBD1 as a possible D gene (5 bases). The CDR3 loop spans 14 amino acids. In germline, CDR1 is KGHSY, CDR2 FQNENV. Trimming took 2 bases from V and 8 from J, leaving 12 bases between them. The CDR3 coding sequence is TGTGCCAGCAGCCAAGGGGCAGGACGAGAAAAACTGTTTTTT. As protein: CASSQGAGREKLFF.

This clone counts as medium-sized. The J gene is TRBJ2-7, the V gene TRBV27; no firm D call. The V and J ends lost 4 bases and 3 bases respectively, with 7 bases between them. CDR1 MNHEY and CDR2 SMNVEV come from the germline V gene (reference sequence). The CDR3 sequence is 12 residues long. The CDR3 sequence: CASSSDGYEQYF. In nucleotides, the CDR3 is TGTGCCAGCAGTTCGGACGGCTACGAGCAGTACTTC.

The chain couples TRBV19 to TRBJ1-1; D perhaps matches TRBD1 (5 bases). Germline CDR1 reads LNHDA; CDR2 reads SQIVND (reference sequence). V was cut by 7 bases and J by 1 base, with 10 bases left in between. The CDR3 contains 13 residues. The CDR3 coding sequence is TGTGCCAGTATACCCAGGGAGAACACTGAAGCTTTCTTT. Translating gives CASIPRENTEAFF.

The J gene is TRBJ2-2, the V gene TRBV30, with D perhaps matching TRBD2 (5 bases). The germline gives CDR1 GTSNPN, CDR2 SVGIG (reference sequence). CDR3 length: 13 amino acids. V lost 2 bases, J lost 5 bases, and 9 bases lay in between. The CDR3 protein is CAWSPGSTGELFF. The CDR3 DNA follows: TGTGCCTGGAGTCCGGGAAGTACCGGGGAGCTGTTTTTT.

CDR3 in amino acids: CASSISTTNYGYTF. The CDR3 coding sequence is TGTGCCAGTAGCATATCGACAACCAACTATGGCTACACCTTC. The genes are TRBV19 and TRBJ1-2; D uncertain. The V gene lost 6 bases and the J gene lost 2 bases, with 13 bases spanning the gap. Germline V gene data show CDR1 as LNHDA and CDR2 as SQIVND (reference sequence). The CDR3 has 14 residues.

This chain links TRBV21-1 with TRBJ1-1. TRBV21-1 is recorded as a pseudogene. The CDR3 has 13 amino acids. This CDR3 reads CASTPRWGTEAFF. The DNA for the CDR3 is TGTGCCAGCACACCCAGGTGGGGGACTGAAGCTTTCTTT.

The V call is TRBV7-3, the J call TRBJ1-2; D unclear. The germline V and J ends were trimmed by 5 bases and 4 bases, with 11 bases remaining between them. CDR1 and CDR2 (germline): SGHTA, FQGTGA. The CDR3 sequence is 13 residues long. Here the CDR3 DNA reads TGTGCCAGCAGCCCGGGGTACGGCTATGGCTACACCTTC. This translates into CASSPGYGYGYTF.

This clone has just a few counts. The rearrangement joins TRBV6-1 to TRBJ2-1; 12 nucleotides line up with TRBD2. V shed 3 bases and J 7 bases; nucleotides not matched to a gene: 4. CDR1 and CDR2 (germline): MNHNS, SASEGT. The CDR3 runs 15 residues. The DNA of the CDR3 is TGTGCCAGCAGTGACAGGACTAGCGGGATTAATGAGCAGTTCTTC. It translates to CASSDRTSGINEQFF.

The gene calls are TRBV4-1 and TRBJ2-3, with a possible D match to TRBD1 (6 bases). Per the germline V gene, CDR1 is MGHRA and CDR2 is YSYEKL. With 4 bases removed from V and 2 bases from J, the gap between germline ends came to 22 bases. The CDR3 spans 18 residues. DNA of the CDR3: TGCGCCAGCAGCCCCCTCGGGTCGCAGGGGTCGATCACAGATACGCAGTATTTT. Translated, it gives CASSPLGSQGSITDTQYF.

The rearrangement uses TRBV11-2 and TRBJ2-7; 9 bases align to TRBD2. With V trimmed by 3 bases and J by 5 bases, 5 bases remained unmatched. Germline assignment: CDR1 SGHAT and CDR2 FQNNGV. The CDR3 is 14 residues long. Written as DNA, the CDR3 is TGTGCCAGCAGCTTGGCGGGAGGGGCCCACGAGCAGTACTTC. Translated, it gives CASSLAGGAHEQYF.

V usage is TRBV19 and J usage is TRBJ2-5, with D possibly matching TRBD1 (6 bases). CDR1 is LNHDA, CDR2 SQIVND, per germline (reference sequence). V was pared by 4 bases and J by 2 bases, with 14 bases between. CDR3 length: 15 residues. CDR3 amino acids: CASSSTEGDQETQYF. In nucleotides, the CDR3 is TGTGCCAGTAGTAGCACTGAGGGGGATCAAGAGACCCAGTACTTC.

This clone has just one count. In DNA, the CDR3 is TGTGCCAGTAGTATAGAGGAGAACACCGGGGAGCTGTTTTTT. This gives the protein CASSIEENTGELFF. The J gene is TRBJ2-2, the V gene TRBV19; D gene ambiguous. The V gene's germline CDR1 is LNHDA and CDR2 SQIVND (reference sequence). CDR3 length equals 14 residues. Trimming took off 0 bases at V and 1 base at J, with 3 bases between the two ends.

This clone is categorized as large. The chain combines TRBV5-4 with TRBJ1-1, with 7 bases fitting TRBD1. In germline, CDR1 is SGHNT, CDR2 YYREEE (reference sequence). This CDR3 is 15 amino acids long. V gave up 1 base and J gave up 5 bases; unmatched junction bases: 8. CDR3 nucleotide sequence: TGTGCCAGCAGCTTGAGGGTAGGGGGCTTGACTGAAGCTTTCTTT. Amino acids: CASSLRVGGLTEAFF. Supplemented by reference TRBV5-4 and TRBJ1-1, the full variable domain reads ETGVTQSPTHLIKTRGQQVTLRCSSQSGHNTVSWYQQALGQGPQFIFQYYREEENGRGNFPPRFSGLQFPNYSSELNVNALELDDSALYLCASSLRVGGLTEAFFGQGTRLTVV.

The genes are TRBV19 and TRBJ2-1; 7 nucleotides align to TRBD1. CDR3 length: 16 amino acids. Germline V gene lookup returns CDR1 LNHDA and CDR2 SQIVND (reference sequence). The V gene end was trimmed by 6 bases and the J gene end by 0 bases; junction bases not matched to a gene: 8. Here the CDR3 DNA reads TGTGCCAGTAGAAAAACAGGGGCGAGCTCCTACAATGAGCAGTTCTTC. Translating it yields CASRKTGASSYNEQFF.

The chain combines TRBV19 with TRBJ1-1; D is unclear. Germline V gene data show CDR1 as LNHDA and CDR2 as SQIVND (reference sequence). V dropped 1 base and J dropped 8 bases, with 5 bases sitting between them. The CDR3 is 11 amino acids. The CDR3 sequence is CASSIGPEAFF. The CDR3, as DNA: TGTGCCAGTAGTATAGGCCCCGAAGCTTTCTTT. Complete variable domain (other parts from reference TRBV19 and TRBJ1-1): DGGITQSPKYLFRKEGQNVTLSCEQNLNHDAMYWYRQDPGQGLRLIYYSQIVNDFQKGDIAEGYSVSREKKESFPLTVTSAQKNPTAFYLCASSIGPEAFFGQGTRLTVV.